The source of this T cell receptor beta chain is a study of response to subunit inactivated influenza vaccine. Study observations and caveats: Each seasonal influenza vaccination recruits few new T cells, the authors suggested.

TCRdb ran MiXCR on the RT-PCR reads and lists one entry per CDR3 protein. The table has some 500,000 distinct CDR3 sequences, about 25% seen once. The V gene's germline CDR1 is SEHNR and CDR2 FQNEAQ (reference sequence). The CDR3 covers 14 residues. The V end was cut by 3 bases, the J end by 1 base, with 7 bases between. As for this clonotype: Its matching antigen is unknown.

Sequencing was performed on CD4+ T cells sorted from PBMCs, taken roughly 5 days after vaccination. J is TRBJ1-3 and V is TRBV7-9; D not resolved. This clonotype was obtained from a man aged 45-65 years who received an inactivated influenza vaccine. CDR3 coding DNA: TGTGCCAGCAGCTTTTCGGGATCTGGAAACACCATATATTTT. The encoded protein is CASSFSGSGNTIYF.